These T cell receptor beta chains were read from a single sample in a study of blood T cell repertoires in COVID-19. The assay was immunoSEQ multiplex PCR, and TCRdb's table has in-frame clones only and misses some. The sample records around 140,000 clones, 87% being singletons. The material sequenced was peripheral blood. All receptors come from a woman in her fifties or sixties with active or convalescent COVID-19. CDR3s leave out the opening cysteine and the closing phenylalanine or tryptophan. The order of the fields is V gene, J gene, CDR3 protein.

TRBV11-2,TRBJ1-1,ASSLNREEAF
TRBV10-3,TRBJ2-7,AISEYRTGSYEQY
TRBV6-5,TRBJ1-5,ASNSPLGGRQPQH
TRBV28,TRBJ2-1,ASISGLAGGPFTYNEQF
TRBV9,TRBJ2-7,ASSEGGDGYEQY
TRBV28,TRBJ2-2,ASSVTGVTGELF
TRBV13,TRBJ2-3,ASSFGTSFSTQY
TRBV5-1,TRBJ2-3,ASRTASTDTQY
TRBV4-1,TRBJ1-2,ASSQDLVRGRHGYT
TRBV3-1/TRBV3-2,TRBJ2-3,ASSQERGWGTDTQY